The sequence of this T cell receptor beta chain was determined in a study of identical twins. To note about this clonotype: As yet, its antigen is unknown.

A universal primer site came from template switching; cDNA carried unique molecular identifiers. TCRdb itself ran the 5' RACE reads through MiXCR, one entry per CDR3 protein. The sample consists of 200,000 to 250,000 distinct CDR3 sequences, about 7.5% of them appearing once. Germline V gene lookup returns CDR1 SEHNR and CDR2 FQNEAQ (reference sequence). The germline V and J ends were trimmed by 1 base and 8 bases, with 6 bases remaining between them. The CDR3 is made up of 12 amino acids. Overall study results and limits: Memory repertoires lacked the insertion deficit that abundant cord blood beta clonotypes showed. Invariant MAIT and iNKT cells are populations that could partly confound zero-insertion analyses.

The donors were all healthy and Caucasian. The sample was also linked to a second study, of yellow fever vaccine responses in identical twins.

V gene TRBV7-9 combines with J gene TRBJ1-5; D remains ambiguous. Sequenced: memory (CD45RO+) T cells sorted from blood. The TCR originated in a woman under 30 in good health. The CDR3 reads CASSLGGKPQHF. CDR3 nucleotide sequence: TGTGCCAGCAGCTTAGGAGGAAAGCCCCAGCATTTT.